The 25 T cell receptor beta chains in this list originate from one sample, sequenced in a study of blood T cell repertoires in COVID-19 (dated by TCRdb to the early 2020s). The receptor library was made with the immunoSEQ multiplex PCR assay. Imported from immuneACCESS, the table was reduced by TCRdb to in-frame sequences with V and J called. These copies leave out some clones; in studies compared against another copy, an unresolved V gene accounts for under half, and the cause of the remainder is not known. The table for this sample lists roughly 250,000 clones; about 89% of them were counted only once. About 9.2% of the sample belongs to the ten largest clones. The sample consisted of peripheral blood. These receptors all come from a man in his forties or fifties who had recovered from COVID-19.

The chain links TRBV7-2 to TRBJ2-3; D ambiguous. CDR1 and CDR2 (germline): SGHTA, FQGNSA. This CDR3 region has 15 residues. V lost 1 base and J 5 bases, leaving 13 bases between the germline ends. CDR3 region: CASSLDLRSGDTQYF. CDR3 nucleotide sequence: TGTGCCAGCAGCTTAGATTTACGGTCCGGAGATACGCAGTATTTT.

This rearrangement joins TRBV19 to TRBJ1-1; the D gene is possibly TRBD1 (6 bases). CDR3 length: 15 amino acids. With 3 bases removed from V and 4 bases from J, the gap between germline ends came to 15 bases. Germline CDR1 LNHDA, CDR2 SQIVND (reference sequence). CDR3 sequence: CASSIVGARGTEAFF. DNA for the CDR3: TGTGCCAGTAGTATTGTGGGGGCGAGGGGCACTGAAGCTTTCTTT.

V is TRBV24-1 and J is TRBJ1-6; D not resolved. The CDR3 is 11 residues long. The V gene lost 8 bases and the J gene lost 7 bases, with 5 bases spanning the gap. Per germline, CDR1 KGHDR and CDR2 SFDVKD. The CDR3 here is CATNMNSPLHF. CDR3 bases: TGTGCCACCAATATGAATTCACCCCTCCACTTT.

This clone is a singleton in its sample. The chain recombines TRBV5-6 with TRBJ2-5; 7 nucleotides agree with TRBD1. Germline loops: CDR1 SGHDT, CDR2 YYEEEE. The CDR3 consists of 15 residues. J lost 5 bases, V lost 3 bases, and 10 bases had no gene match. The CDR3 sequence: CASSSGTARGETQYF. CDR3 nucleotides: TGTGCCAGCAGCTCCGGGACAGCGAGGGGGGAGACCCAGTACTTC.

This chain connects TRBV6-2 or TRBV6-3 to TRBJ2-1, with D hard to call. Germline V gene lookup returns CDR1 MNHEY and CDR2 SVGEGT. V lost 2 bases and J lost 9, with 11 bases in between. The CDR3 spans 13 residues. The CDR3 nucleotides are TGTGCCAGCAGTTACCCGGTAGCCGGTGAGCAGTTCTTC. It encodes CASSYPVAGEQFF.

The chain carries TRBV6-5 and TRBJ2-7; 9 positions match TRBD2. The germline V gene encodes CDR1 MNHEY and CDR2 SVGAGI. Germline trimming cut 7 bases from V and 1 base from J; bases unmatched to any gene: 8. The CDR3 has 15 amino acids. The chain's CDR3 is CASKEGGGASYEQYF. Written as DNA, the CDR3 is TGTGCCAGCAAGGAGGGCGGGGGGGCTTCCTACGAGCAGTACTTC.

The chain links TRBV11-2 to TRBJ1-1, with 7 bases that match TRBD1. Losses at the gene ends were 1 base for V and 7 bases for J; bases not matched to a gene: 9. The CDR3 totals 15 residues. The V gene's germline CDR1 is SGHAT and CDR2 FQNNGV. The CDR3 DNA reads TGTGCCAGCAGCTTAGGGACAGGCTTCGGAGGTGAAGCTTTCTTT. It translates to CASSLGTGFGGEAFF.

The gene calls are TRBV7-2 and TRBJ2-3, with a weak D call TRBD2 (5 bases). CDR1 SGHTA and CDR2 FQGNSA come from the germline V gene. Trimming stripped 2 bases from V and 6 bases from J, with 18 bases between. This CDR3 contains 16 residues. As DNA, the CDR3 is TGTGCCAGCAGCTTATCTGGGAGCCCCGCTCGCGATACGCAGTATTTT. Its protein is CASSLSGSPARDTQYF.

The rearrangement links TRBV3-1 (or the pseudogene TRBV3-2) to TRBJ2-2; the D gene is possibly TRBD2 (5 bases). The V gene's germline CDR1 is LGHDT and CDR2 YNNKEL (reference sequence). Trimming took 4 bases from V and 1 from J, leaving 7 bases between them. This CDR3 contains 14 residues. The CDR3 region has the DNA TGTGCCAGCAGCCCCCGGGGGAACACCGGGGAGCTGTTTTTT. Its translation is CASSPRGNTGELFF.

The CDR3 sequence is CASSFKQGPEQYF. The CDR3 DNA is TGTGCCAGTAGTTTTAAACAGGGCCCCGAGCAGTACTTC. This rearrangement joins TRBV19 to TRBJ2-7, with D possibly being TRBD1 (6 bases). Germline CDR1 and CDR2: LNHDA and SQIVND (reference sequence). Trimming took off 5 bases at V and 6 bases at J, with 14 bases between the two ends. The CDR3 consists of 13 residues.

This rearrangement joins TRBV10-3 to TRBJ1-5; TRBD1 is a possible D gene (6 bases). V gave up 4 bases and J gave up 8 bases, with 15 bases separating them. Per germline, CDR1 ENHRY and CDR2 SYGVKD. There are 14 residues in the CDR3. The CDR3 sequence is CAISASQGIEPQHF. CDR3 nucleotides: TGTGCCATCAGTGCGTCACAGGGCATCGAGCCCCAGCATTTT.

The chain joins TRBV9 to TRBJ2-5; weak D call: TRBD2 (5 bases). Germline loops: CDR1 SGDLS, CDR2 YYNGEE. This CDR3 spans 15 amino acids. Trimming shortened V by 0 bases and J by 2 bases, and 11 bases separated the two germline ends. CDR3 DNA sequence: TGTGCCAGCAGCGTAGATTCGGGGATACAAGAGACCCAGTACTTC. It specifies CASSVDSGIQETQYF.

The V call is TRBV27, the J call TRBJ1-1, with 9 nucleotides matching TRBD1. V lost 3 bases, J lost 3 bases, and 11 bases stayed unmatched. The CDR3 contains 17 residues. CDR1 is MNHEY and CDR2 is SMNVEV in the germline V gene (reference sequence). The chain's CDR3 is CASSLGGTGRPHTEAFF. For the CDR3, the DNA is TGTGCCAGCAGTTTGGGGGGGACAGGGCGGCCCCACACTGAAGCTTTCTTT.

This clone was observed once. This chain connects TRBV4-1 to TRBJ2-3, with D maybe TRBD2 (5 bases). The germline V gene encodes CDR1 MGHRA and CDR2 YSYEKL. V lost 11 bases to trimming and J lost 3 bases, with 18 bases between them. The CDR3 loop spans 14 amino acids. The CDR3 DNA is TGCGCCTCCGGAGGCCCCCTTTCGACAGATACGCAGTATTTT. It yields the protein CASGGPLSTDTQYF.

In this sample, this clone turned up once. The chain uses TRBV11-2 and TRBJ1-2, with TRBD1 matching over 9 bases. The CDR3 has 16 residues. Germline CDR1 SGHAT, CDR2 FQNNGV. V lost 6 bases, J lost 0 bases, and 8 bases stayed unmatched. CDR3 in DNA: TGTGCCAGCAGTCAACCGCGGGACAGGGCTAACTATGGCTACACCTTC. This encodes CASSQPRDRANYGYTF.

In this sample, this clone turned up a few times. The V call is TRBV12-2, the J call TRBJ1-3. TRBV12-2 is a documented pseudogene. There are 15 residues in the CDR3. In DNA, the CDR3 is TGTGCAAGTCGCTTTATGGGGAGCTCTGGAAACACCATATATTTT. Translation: CASRFMGSSGNTIYF.

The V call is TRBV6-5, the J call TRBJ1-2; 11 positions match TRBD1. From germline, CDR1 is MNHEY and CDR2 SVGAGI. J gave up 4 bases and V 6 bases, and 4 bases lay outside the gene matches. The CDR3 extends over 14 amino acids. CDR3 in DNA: TGTGCCAGCAGGGGGGACAGGGGGGCCTATGGCTACACCTTC. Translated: CASRGDRGAYGYTF.

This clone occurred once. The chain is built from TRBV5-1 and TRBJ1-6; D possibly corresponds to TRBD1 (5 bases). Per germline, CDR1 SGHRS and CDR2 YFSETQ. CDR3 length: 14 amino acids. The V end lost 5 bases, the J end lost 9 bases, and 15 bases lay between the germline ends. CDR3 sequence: CASSRGDPGSPLHF. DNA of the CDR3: TGCGCCAGCAGTAGGGGCGACCCGGGTTCACCCCTCCACTTT.

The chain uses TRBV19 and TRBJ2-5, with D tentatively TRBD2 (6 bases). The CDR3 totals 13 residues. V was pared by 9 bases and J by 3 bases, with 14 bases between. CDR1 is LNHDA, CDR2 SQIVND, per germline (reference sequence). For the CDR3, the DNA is TGTGCCAGCACCCGGCGGGAAGAAGAGACCCAGTACTTC. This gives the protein CASTRREEETQYF.

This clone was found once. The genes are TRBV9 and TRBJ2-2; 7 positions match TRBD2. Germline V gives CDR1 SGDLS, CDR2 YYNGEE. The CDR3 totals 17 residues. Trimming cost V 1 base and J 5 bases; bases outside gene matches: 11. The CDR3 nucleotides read TGTGCCAGCAGCGTATCAGTGCAGCGGGATGAAACCGGGGAGCTGTTTTTT. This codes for CASSVSVQRDETGELFF.

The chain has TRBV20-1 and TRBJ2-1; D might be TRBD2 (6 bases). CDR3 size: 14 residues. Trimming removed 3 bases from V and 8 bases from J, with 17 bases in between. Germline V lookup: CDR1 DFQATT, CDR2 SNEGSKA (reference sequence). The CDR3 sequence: CSASRSGRGYEQFF. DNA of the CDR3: TGCAGTGCTAGTAGGAGCGGGCGGGGCTATGAGCAGTTCTTC.

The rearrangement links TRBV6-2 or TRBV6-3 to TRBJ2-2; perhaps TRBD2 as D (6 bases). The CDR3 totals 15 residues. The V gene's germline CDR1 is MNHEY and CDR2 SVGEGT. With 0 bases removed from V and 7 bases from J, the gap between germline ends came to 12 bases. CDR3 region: CASSYSWTGGGELFF. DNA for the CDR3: TGTGCCAGCAGTTACTCCTGGACCGGGGGCGGGGAGCTGTTTTTT.

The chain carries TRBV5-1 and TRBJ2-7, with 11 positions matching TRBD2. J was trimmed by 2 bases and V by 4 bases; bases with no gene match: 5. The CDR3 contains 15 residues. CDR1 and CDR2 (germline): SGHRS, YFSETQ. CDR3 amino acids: CASSTTSGSAYEQYF. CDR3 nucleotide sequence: TGCGCCAGCAGCACAACTAGCGGGAGTGCCTACGAGCAGTACTTC.

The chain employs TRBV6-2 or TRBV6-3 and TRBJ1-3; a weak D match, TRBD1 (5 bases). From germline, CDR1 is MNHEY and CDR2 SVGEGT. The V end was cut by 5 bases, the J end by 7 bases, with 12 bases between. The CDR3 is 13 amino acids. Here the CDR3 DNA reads TGTGCCAGCAGTGACCCACCAGGGAACACCATATATTTT. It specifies CASSDPPGNTIYF.

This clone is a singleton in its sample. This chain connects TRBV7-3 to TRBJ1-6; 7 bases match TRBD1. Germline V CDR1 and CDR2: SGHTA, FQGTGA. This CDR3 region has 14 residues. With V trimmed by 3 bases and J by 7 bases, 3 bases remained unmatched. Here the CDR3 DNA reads TGTGCCAGCAGCTTCCAGGGGGGAAATTCACCCCTCCACTTT. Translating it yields CASSFQGGNSPLHF.